This T cell receptor beta chain was found in a study of cytomegalovirus exposure and HLA in healthy donors. V dropped 8 bases and J dropped 4 bases, with 12 bases sitting between them. Germline CDR1 LNHDA, CDR2 SQIVND (reference sequence). The CDR3 covers 14 residues. The PCR ran on 60 Vbeta and 13 Jbeta primers. Assay: immunoSEQ multiplex PCR; the TCRdb copy retains only in-frame clones and omits some. The table lists roughly 150,000 clones, about 75% of them singletons, with approximately 4.3% in the top ten. V is TRBV19 and J is TRBJ1-6; tentative D call: TRBD1 (5 bases). Sequenced input: PBMCs. The sequence derives from a man between 60 and 75 years old in good health and CMV-seronegative. The CDR3 reads CASRTGGYNSPLHF. In DNA form, the CDR3 reads TGTGCCAGTCGGACCGGGGGGTATAATTCACCCCTCCACTTT.